These 18 T cell receptor beta chains share one sample of origin, sequenced in a study of Ad26.COV2.S vaccination and SARS-CoV-2 variants. The protocol was immunoSEQ multiplex PCR, while the TCRdb copy is restricted to in-frame clones and leaves out a portion. There are 300,000 to 450,000 clones in the sample; approximately 85% occur only once, and approximately 3.5% lies in the top ten. The treatment is: some 20 received Ad26.COV2.S at low or high dose, single or two shots; 5 received placebo; per-sample allocation not given. Collection of samples fell on day 63 after the first vaccine or placebo injection. This specimen was peripheral blood, taken in a trial of Ad26.COV2.S vaccine versus placebo. These receptors originate from a person between 18 and 65 years old who received the Ad26.COV2.S COVID-19 vaccine or a placebo.

The CDR3 region has the DNA TGTGCCGTACAACTCGGGGGGAGCAATCAGCCCCAGCATTTT. Protein product: CAVQLGGSNQPQHF. J is TRBJ1-5 and V is TRBV28, with D possibly being TRBD1 (5 bases). This CDR3 comprises 14 residues. Germline V CDR1 and CDR2: MDHEN, SYDVKM. Trimming removed 11 bases from V and 1 base from J, with 15 bases in between.

The chain combines TRBV5-6 with TRBJ2-7; possible D gene TRBD2, 6 bases. The CDR3 length is 15 residues. With 0 bases removed from V and 2 bases from J, the gap between germline ends came to 12 bases. Germline CDR1 SGHDT, CDR2 YYEEEE. The CDR3 loop is CASSLVEGFAYEQYF. CDR3 nucleotides: TGTGCCAGCAGCTTGGTGGAGGGGTTTGCCTACGAGCAGTACTTC. The entire variable domain, with the rest obtained from reference TRBV5-6 and TRBJ2-7, is as follows: DAGVTQSPTHLIKTRGQQVTLRCSPKSGHDTVSWYQQALGQGPQFIFQYYEEEERQRGNFPDRFSGHQFPNYSSELNVNALLLGDSALYLCASSLVEGFAYEQYFGPGTRLTVT.

J is TRBJ1-1 and V is TRBV14, with a possible D match to TRBD1 (5 bases). The germline CDR1 and CDR2 sequences are SGHDN and FVKESK. V was cut by 3 bases and J by 7 bases, with 24 bases left in between. The CDR3 is 17 residues long. CDR3 nucleotide sequence: TGTGCCAGCAGCCAGCTCCCAGGGAATGGGTTACCAGGTGAAGCTTTCTTT. Translating gives CASSQLPGNGLPGEAFF.

The table lists this clone with many counts. The DNA of the CDR3 is TGTGCCAGCAGGCGGAATGTTGGCAATGAGCAGTTCTTC. This sequence encodes CASRRNVGNEQFF. The chain uses TRBV27 and TRBJ2-1; D gene unclear. CDR1 MNHEY and CDR2 SMNVEV come from the germline V gene (reference sequence). With 6 bases removed from V and 6 bases from J, the gap between germline ends came to 12 bases. This CDR3 is built from 13 residues.

The chain carries TRBV7-9 and TRBJ2-1; no definite D call. Trimming removed 1 base from V and 10 bases from J, with 2 bases in between. Germline V gives CDR1 SEHNR, CDR2 FQNEAQ (reference sequence). The CDR3 runs to 10 residues. DNA for the CDR3: TGTGCCAGCAGCTTAGTGGAGCAGTTCTTC. It codes for CASSLVEQFF.

This rearrangement joins TRBV28 to TRBJ2-7, with D perhaps matching TRBD1 (5 bases). V was shortened by 2 bases and J by 4 bases, with 6 bases between the two germline ends. The CDR3 contains 12 residues. Germline CDR1 MDHEN, CDR2 SYDVKM. In DNA form, the CDR3 reads TGTGCCAGCAGTTTAAACAGGTACGAGCAGTACTTC. The encoded protein is CASSLNRYEQYF.

This rearrangement joins TRBV5-1 to TRBJ2-2; D is unresolved. Per the germline V gene, CDR1 is SGHRS and CDR2 is YFSETQ. The CDR3 sequence is 13 residues long. The ends were cut back, 0 bases at V and 6 bases at J, with 6 bases in the middle. This chain's CDR3 is CASSLVGSGELFF. CDR3 in DNA: TGCGCCAGCAGCTTGGTGGGTTCCGGGGAGCTGTTTTTT.

The chain employs TRBV30 and TRBJ2-7; 14 bases agree with TRBD2. CDR3 length: 14 amino acids. Losses at the gene ends were 3 bases for V and 9 bases for J; bases not matched to a gene: 7. Germline V lookup: CDR1 GTSNPN, CDR2 SVGIG (reference sequence). The CDR3 coding sequence is TGTGCCTGGAGCCCGGGACTAGCGGGAGTAGGGCAGTACTTC. This encodes CAWSPGLAGVGQYF.

V and J are TRBV12-3 or TRBV12-4 and TRBJ1-2, with D perhaps TRBD1 (5 bases). The V gene lost 4 bases and the J gene lost 8 bases, with 11 bases spanning the gap. CDR3 length: 12 residues. Here the CDR3 reads CASSSGIWGYTF. DNA for the CDR3: TGTGCCAGCAGTTCAGGGATTTGGGGCTACACCTTC.

This clone was detected only once. This chain joins TRBV7-2 and TRBJ2-1; D gene unclear. The germline CDR1 and CDR2 sequences are SGHTA and FQGNSA. CDR3 length: 15 residues. V dropped 1 base and J dropped 3 bases, with 10 bases sitting between them. CDR3 in DNA: TGTGCCAGCAGCTTAGGAGGCTCGGGCTACAATGAGCAGTTCTTC. This sequence encodes CASSLGGSGYNEQFF.

J is TRBJ1-1 and V is TRBV6-5; D is ambiguous. Germline V gene data show CDR1 as MNHEY and CDR2 as SVGAGI. This CDR3 is 11 amino acids long. V lost 9 bases to trimming and J lost 0 bases, with 5 bases between them. The CDR3 nucleotides read TGTGCCAGTCGTCTGAACACTGAAGCTTTCTTT. It codes for CASRLNTEAFF.

The rearrangement uses TRBV7-8 and TRBJ2-5; tentative D call: TRBD1 (6 bases). In germline, CDR1 is SGHVS, CDR2 FQNEAQ. CDR3 size: 15 residues. V was clipped by 2 bases and J by 4 bases, with 14 bases between them. The CDR3 bases are TGTGCCAGCAGCTTAACAGGGACAACTTCAGAGACCCAGTACTTC. It yields the protein CASSLTGTTSETQYF.

This chain links TRBV9 with TRBJ1-3; D ambiguous. Germline assignment: CDR1 SGDLS and CDR2 YYNGEE. Trimming stripped 2 bases from V and 0 bases from J, with 6 bases between. CDR3 length: 14 amino acids. The CDR3 loop reads CASSVEDSGNTIYF. DNA of the CDR3: TGTGCCAGCAGCGTTGAGGACTCTGGAAACACCATATATTTT.

This clone has a handful of counts. This chain joins TRBV2 and TRBJ1-6, with TRBD1 as a possible D gene (6 bases). The germline V gene encodes CDR1 SNHLY and CDR2 FYNNEI. V was pared by 4 bases and J by 7 bases, with 17 bases between. The CDR3 is 16 residues long. The CDR3 sequence: CASSGRSVQGNSPLHF. The CDR3 DNA follows: TGTGCCAGCAGTGGAAGATCCGTCCAGGGGAATTCACCCCTCCACTTT.

The rearrangement links TRBV7-2 to TRBJ2-3; 9 bases fit TRBD2. Germline values: CDR1 SGHTA, CDR2 FQGNSA. The CDR3 loop spans 15 amino acids. V gave up 5 bases and J gave up 3 bases; unmatched junction bases: 6. The CDR3 region has the DNA TGTGCCAGCAGCCTCCTGAGCGGGAGGACAGATACGCAGTATTTT. Residues: CASSLLSGRTDTQYF.

The rearrangement links TRBV11-3 to TRBJ2-7, with no clear D. The germline gives CDR1 SGHNT, CDR2 YENEEA. This CDR3 spans 12 amino acids. The V end lost 0 bases, the J end lost 7 bases, and 7 bases lay between the germline ends. Here the CDR3 DNA reads TGTGCCAGCAGCTTAGACGGCGGTGAGCAGTACTTC. Translated, it gives CASSLDGGEQYF.

There are a few counts of this clone. The chain uses TRBV5-1 and TRBJ2-2, with D possibly matching TRBD1 (6 bases). Germline V lookup: CDR1 SGHRS, CDR2 YFSETQ. Trimming removed 3 bases at V and 0 bases at J, with 9 bases between. There are 15 residues in the CDR3. The CDR3 DNA sequence: TGCGCCAGCAGCTCCGGGACACCGAACACCGGGGAGCTGTTTTTT. Its translation: CASSSGTPNTGELFF.

The J gene is TRBJ2-1, the V gene TRBV29-1, with D uncertain. This CDR3 is built from 10 residues. Germline V gene data show CDR1 as SQVTM and CDR2 as ANQGSEA. V was shortened by 7 bases and J by 10 bases, with 11 bases between the two germline ends. Here the CDR3 DNA reads TGCAGCGCTCAGGAAGTAGAGCAGTTCTTC. It specifies CSAQEVEQFF.